The rows below give T cell receptor beta chains drawn from one sample of a study of blood T cell repertoires in COVID-19. TCRdb keeps only in-frame clones here, not all; method: immunoSEQ multiplex PCR. The table has 350,000 to 550,000 clones, around 89% seen once. Material for sequencing was peripheral blood. The receptors were sampled from a young woman with acute or convalescent COVID-19. Both conserved end residues are part of each CDR3. Each record gives: J gene, V gene, D gene, clone size, CDR3 DNA, CDR3 protein. D genes are given only for firm matches. Clone sizes are given selectively: once, few, many, or a class where the clone is expanded.

j_call: TRBJ1-2
v_call: TRBV9
d_call: NA
clone_size: NA
cdr3_nt: TGTGCCAGCAGCGTCGCGGGTCGTAACTATGGCTACACCTTC
cdr3_aa: CASSVAGRNYGYTF

j_call: TRBJ1-5
v_call: TRBV2
d_call: NA
clone_size: NA
cdr3_nt: TGTGCCAGCAGGGCCCCCCTGGGCAATCAGCCCCAGCATTTT
cdr3_aa: CASRAPLGNQPQHF

j_call: TRBJ1-6
v_call: TRBV6-5
d_call: TRBD1
clone_size: NA
cdr3_nt: TGTGCCAGCAGTTCAACTCGGCGGGACAGAAATTCACCCCTCCACTTT
cdr3_aa: CASSSTRRDRNSPLHF

j_call: TRBJ1-4
v_call: TRBV4-1
d_call: NA
clone_size: NA
cdr3_nt: TGCGCCAGCAGCCAAGAGGGCTGGGGGCTCAATGAAAAACTGTTTTTT
cdr3_aa: CASSQEGWGLNEKLFF

j_call: TRBJ2-1
v_call: TRBV19
d_call: NA
clone_size: once
cdr3_nt: TGTGCCAGTAGTAGTCAGGTAACTGAGCAGTTCTTC
cdr3_aa: CASSSQVTEQFF

j_call: TRBJ2-3
v_call: TRBV12-3/TRBV12-4
d_call: NA
clone_size: NA
cdr3_nt: TGTGCCAGCGGGACACTCAGCACAGATACGCAGTATTTT
cdr3_aa: CASGTLSTDTQYF

j_call: TRBJ2-3
v_call: TRBV14
d_call: TRBD1
clone_size: once
cdr3_nt: TGTGCCAGCAGGAAGACAGGGGGGGCAGATACGCAGTATTTT
cdr3_aa: CASRKTGGADTQYF

j_call: TRBJ2-7
v_call: TRBV11-1
d_call: NA
clone_size: NA
cdr3_nt: TGTGCCAGCAGCCATGGAGGTTCGGACGAGCAGTACTTC
cdr3_aa: CASSHGGSDEQYF

j_call: TRBJ1-2
v_call: TRBV5-4
d_call: NA
clone_size: NA
cdr3_nt: TGTGCCAGCAGCTTGGACGGACAGCTAATTAACTATGGCTACACCTTC
cdr3_aa: CASSLDGQLINYGYTF

j_call: TRBJ2-3
v_call: TRBV28
d_call: TRBD1
clone_size: NA
cdr3_nt: TGTGCCAGCAGACCCCGGGACAGGCCCACAGATACGCAGTATTTT
cdr3_aa: CASRPRDRPTDTQYF

j_call: TRBJ2-1
v_call: TRBV2
d_call: TRBD1
clone_size: NA
cdr3_nt: TGTGCCAGCAGTGCTGTCCAGGGGGAAGCTGAGCAGTTCTTC
cdr3_aa: CASSAVQGEAEQFF

j_call: TRBJ2-3
v_call: TRBV9
d_call: TRBD2
clone_size: few
cdr3_nt: TGTGCCAGCAGCGTCGATTTAGCGGGGGCCACAGATACGCAGTATTTT
cdr3_aa: CASSVDLAGATDTQYF

j_call: TRBJ2-1
v_call: TRBV5-5
d_call: NA
clone_size: NA
cdr3_nt: TGTGCCAGCAGCTCACAGGTCCAATCCTACAATGAGCAGTTCTTC
cdr3_aa: CASSSQVQSYNEQFF

j_call: TRBJ2-5
v_call: TRBV11-1
d_call: TRBD1
clone_size: NA
cdr3_nt: TGTGCCAGCAGCCCTGACAGGGGAGAGACCCAGTACTTC
cdr3_aa: CASSPDRGETQYF

j_call: TRBJ1-5
v_call: TRBV7-9
d_call: NA
clone_size: NA
cdr3_nt: TGTGCCAGCAGCTTAGGGGAGAACAATCAGCCCCAGCATTTT
cdr3_aa: CASSLGENNQPQHF

j_call: TRBJ1-5
v_call: TRBV7-2
d_call: TRBD1
clone_size: NA
cdr3_nt: TGTGCCAGCAGCTCCGGGACAGGGGGCTTTCAGCCCCAGCATTTT
cdr3_aa: CASSSGTGGFQPQHF

j_call: TRBJ2-7
v_call: TRBV24-1
d_call: TRBD1
clone_size: NA
cdr3_nt: TGTGCCACCAGTGATTCCAGGGGGCAGATCTACGAGCAGTACTTC
cdr3_aa: CATSDSRGQIYEQYF

j_call: TRBJ1-1
v_call: TRBV7-3
d_call: TRBD1
clone_size: NA
cdr3_nt: TGTGCCAGCAGCCGACAGGGAAACACTGAAGCTTTCTTT
cdr3_aa: CASSRQGNTEAFF

j_call: TRBJ2-3
v_call: TRBV2
d_call: NA
clone_size: NA
cdr3_nt: TGTGCCAGCAGGGCCGCCCCGCGCACAGATACGCAGTATTTT
cdr3_aa: CASRAAPRTDTQYF

j_call: TRBJ2-1
v_call: TRBV5-1
d_call: NA
clone_size: NA
cdr3_nt: TGCGCCAGCAGCTTGATTGTGATTAGCGATGAGCAGTTCTTC
cdr3_aa: CASSLIVISDEQFF

j_call: TRBJ2-1
v_call: TRBV28
d_call: NA
clone_size: once
cdr3_nt: TGTGCCAGCATCCCGAACTACTACAATGAGCAGTTCTTC
cdr3_aa: CASIPNYYNEQFF

j_call: TRBJ2-3
v_call: TRBV6-5
d_call: TRBD1
clone_size: NA
cdr3_nt: TGTGCCAGCAGTATAAAACAGGGGGCCACAGATACGCAGTATTTT
cdr3_aa: CASSIKQGATDTQYF

j_call: TRBJ2-2
v_call: TRBV19
d_call: NA
clone_size: NA
cdr3_nt: TGTGCCAGTAGTTCAACAGGGACCGGGGAGCTGTTTTTT
cdr3_aa: CASSSTGTGELFF

j_call: TRBJ1-2
v_call: TRBV4-1
d_call: NA
clone_size: few
cdr3_nt: TGCGCCAGCAGCCAAGGTTCACAGGGTAGCGGCTACACCTTC
cdr3_aa: CASSQGSQGSGYTF

j_call: TRBJ2-3
v_call: TRBV11-2
d_call: NA
clone_size: NA
cdr3_nt: TGTGCCAGCAGCTTATTTAGTTCCCACACAGATACGCAGTATTTT
cdr3_aa: CASSLFSSHTDTQYF

j_call: TRBJ2-3
v_call: TRBV7-3
d_call: NA
clone_size: NA
cdr3_nt: TGTGCCAGCAGCCTCGGGATCCCAGATACGCAGTATTTT
cdr3_aa: CASSLGIPDTQYF

j_call: TRBJ1-3
v_call: TRBV7-9
d_call: TRBD1
clone_size: NA
cdr3_nt: TGTGCCTCCCAGACAGGGTCCGGAAACACCATATATTTT
cdr3_aa: CASQTGSGNTIYF

j_call: TRBJ1-4
v_call: TRBV12-5
d_call: NA
clone_size: NA
cdr3_nt: TGTGCTAGTGGTTTGGTAAATGAGAGCCGAACAACTAATGAAAAACTGTTTTTT
cdr3_aa: CASGLVNESRTTNEKLFF

j_call: TRBJ1-6
v_call: TRBV5-1
d_call: TRBD1
clone_size: NA
cdr3_nt: TGCGCCAGCAGCCGGGACAGGGGGTCGAGCTCCTATAATTCACCCCTCCACTTT
cdr3_aa: CASSRDRGSSSYNSPLHF

j_call: TRBJ1-6
v_call: TRBV4-2
d_call: TRBD1
clone_size: NA
cdr3_nt: TGTGCCAGCAGCCCAGACAGGGGCATCCCCCTCCACTTT
cdr3_aa: CASSPDRGIPLHF

j_call: TRBJ1-2
v_call: TRBV2
d_call: TRBD1
clone_size: NA
cdr3_nt: TGTGCCAGCAACATACAGGGGGCCGATGGCTACACCTTC
cdr3_aa: CASNIQGADGYTF

j_call: TRBJ2-3
v_call: TRBV12-5
d_call: TRBD1
clone_size: NA
cdr3_nt: TGTGCTAGTGGTTCCGGGACAGGGCCCACAGATACGCAGTATTTT
cdr3_aa: CASGSGTGPTDTQYF

j_call: TRBJ1-6
v_call: TRBV5-1
d_call: NA
clone_size: few
cdr3_nt: TGCGCCAGCAGCTTCGAAGACAGCCGCTCACCCCTCCACTTT
cdr3_aa: CASSFEDSRSPLHF

j_call: TRBJ2-3
v_call: TRBV20-1
d_call: TRBD2
clone_size: NA
cdr3_nt: TGCAGTGCTAGTGGAACTAGCGGTAACCGGGATACGCAGTATTTT
cdr3_aa: CSASGTSGNRDTQYF

j_call: TRBJ1-2
v_call: TRBV4-1
d_call: TRBD1
clone_size: NA
cdr3_nt: TGCGCCAGCAGCTCGGGACAGGGGGCAGGATATGGCTACACCTTC
cdr3_aa: CASSSGQGAGYGYTF

j_call: TRBJ2-1
v_call: TRBV7-9
d_call: NA
clone_size: NA
cdr3_nt: TGTGCCAGCAGCGAAAGGGGAAACAATGAGCAGTTCTTC
cdr3_aa: CASSERGNNEQFF

j_call: TRBJ1-1
v_call: TRBV9
d_call: NA
clone_size: NA
cdr3_nt: TGTGCCAGCAGCAACGACATTGTGGGTGGAGCTTTCTTT
cdr3_aa: CASSNDIVGGAFF

j_call: TRBJ2-7
v_call: TRBV5-1
d_call: TRBD1
clone_size: once
cdr3_nt: TGCGCCAGCAGAATGGGACAGTTTTACTCCTACGAGCAGTACTTC
cdr3_aa: CASRMGQFYSYEQYF

j_call: TRBJ2-7
v_call: TRBV9
d_call: NA
clone_size: NA
cdr3_nt: TGTGCCAGCAGCGTAGGGGGGGGCACCTACGAGCAGTACTTC
cdr3_aa: CASSVGGGTYEQYF

j_call: TRBJ1-2
v_call: TRBV10-3
d_call: NA
clone_size: once
cdr3_nt: TGTGCCATCAGTGAGCAGGGGTTCTATGGCTACACCTTC
cdr3_aa: CAISEQGFYGYTF

j_call: TRBJ2-3
v_call: TRBV27
d_call: NA
clone_size: NA
cdr3_nt: TGTGCCAGCAGTTTTGCAATACTAGCCTCTGATACGCAGTATTTT
cdr3_aa: CASSFAILASDTQYF

j_call: TRBJ2-2
v_call: TRBV7-8
d_call: TRBD1
clone_size: NA
cdr3_nt: TGTGCCAGCAGTCCGTCCAGGGGGCTCACCGGGGAGCTGTTTTTT
cdr3_aa: CASSPSRGLTGELFF

j_call: TRBJ2-5
v_call: TRBV29-1
d_call: NA
clone_size: NA
cdr3_nt: TGCAGCGTTGGGGCAGCAGAGACCCAGTACTTC
cdr3_aa: CSVGAAETQYF

j_call: TRBJ1-4
v_call: TRBV6-1
d_call: NA
clone_size: NA
cdr3_nt: TGTGCCAGCAGTGGGAGGCTGTGGGCGGTTAATGAAAAACTGTTTTTT
cdr3_aa: CASSGRLWAVNEKLFF

j_call: TRBJ2-2
v_call: TRBV24-1
d_call: NA
clone_size: NA
cdr3_nt: TGTGCCACCAGTGATTTGGGCAGGGGGAGGACCGGGGAGCTGTTTTTT
cdr3_aa: CATSDLGRGRTGELFF